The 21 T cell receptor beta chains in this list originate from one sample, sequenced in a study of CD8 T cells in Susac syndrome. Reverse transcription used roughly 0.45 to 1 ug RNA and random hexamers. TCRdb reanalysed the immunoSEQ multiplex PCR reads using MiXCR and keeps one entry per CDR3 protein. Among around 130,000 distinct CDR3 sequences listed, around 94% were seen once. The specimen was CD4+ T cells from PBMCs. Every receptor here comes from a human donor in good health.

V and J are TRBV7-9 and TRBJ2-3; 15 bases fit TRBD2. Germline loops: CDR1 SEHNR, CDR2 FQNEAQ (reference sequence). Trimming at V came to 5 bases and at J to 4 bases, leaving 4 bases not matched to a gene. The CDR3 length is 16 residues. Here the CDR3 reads CASSPGLAGGSDTQYF. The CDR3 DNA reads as TGTGCCAGCAGCCCAGGACTAGCGGGAGGGTCAGATACGCAGTATTTT.

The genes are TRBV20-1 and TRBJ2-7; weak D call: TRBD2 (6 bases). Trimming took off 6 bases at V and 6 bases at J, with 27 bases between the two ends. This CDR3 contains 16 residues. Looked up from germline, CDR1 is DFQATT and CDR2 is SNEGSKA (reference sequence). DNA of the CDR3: TGCAGTGCCACTGTAGGCGGGGCCCAGGTCGGCGGCGAGCAGTACTTC. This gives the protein CSATVGGAQVGGEQYF.

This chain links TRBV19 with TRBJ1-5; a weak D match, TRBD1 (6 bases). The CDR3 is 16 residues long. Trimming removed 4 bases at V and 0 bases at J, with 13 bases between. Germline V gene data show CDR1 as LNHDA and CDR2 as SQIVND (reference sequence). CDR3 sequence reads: CASSTGQTSSNQPQHF. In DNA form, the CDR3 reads TGTGCCAGTAGTACCGGACAGACCTCTAGCAATCAGCCCCAGCATTTT.

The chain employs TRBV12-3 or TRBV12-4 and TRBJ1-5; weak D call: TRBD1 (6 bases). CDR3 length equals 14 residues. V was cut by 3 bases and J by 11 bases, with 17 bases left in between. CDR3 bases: TGTGCCAGCAGTTTCGGAGGGGGGGGTAAGGCCCAGCATTTT. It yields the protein CASSFGGGGKAQHF.

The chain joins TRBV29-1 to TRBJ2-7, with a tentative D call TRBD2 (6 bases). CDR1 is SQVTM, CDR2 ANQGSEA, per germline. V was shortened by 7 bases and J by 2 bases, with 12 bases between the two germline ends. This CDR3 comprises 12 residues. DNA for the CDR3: TGCAGCGCGGGACTGGAAACCTACGAGCAGTACTTC. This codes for CSAGLETYEQYF.

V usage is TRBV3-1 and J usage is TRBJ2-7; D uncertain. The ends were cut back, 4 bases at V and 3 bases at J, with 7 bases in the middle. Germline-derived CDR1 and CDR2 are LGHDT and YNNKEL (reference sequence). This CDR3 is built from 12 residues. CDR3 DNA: TGTGCCAGCAGCCGTGTTTTCTACGAGCAGTACTTC. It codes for CASSRVFYEQYF.

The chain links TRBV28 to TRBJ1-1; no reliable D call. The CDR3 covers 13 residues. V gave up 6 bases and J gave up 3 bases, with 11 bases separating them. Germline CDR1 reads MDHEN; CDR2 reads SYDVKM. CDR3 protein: CASRLSFDTEAFF. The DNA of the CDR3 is TGTGCCAGCAGGTTGTCCTTTGACACTGAAGCTTTCTTT.

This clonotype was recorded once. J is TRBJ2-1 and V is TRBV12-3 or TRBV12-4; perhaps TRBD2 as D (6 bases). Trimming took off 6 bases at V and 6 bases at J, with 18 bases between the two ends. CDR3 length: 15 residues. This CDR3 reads CASSPGVSTVNEQFF. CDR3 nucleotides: TGTGCCAGCAGCCCGGGGGTATCTACAGTCAATGAGCAGTTCTTC.

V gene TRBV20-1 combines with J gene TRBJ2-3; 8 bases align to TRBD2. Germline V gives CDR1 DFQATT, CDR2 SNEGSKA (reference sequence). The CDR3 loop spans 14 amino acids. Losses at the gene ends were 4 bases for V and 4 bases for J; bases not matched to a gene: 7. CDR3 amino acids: CSAKSGSRADTQYF. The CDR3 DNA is TGCAGTGCTAAGAGCGGGAGCCGGGCAGATACGCAGTATTTT.

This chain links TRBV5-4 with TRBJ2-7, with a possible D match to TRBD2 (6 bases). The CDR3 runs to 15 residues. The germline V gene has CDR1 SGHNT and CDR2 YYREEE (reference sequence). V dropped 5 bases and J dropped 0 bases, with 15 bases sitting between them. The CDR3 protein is CASSLSSATSYEQYF. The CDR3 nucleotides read TGTGCCAGCAGTCTATCTAGCGCTACCTCCTACGAGCAGTACTTC.

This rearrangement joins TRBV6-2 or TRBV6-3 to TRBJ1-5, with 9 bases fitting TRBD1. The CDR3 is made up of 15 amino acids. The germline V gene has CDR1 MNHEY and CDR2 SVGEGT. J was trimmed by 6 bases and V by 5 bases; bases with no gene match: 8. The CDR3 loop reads CASSDGQGWGQPQHF. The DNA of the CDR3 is TGTGCCAGCAGTGACGGACAGGGGTGGGGTCAGCCCCAGCATTTT.

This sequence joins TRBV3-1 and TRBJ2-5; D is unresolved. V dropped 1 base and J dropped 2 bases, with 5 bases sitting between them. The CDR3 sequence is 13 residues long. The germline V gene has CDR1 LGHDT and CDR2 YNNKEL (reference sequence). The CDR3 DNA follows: TGTGCCAGCAGCCAAGTTAGTCAAGAGACCCAGTACTTC. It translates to CASSQVSQETQYF.

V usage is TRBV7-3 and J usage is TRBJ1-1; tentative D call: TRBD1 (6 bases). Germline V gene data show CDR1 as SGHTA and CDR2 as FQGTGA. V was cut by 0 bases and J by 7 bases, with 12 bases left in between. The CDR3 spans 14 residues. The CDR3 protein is CASSLTGGHSEAFF. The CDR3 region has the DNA TGTGCCAGCAGCTTAACGGGGGGACATAGTGAAGCTTTCTTT.

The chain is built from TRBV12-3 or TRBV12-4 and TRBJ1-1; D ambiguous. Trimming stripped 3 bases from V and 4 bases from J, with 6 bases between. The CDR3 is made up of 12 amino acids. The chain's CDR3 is CASSFVGTEAFF. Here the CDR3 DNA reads TGTGCCAGCAGTTTTGTTGGCACTGAAGCTTTCTTT.

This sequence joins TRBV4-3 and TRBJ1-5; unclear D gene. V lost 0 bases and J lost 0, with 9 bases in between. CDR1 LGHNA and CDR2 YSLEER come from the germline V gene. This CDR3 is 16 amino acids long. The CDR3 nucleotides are TGCGCCAGCAGCCAAGATTTGTCACTTAGCAATCAGCCCCAGCATTTT. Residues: CASSQDLSLSNQPQHF.

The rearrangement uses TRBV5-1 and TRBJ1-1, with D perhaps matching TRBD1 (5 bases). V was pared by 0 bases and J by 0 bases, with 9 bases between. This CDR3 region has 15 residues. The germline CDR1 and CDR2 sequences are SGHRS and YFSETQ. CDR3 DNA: TGCGCCAGCAGCTTGGTTTACAGGATGAACACTGAAGCTTTCTTT. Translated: CASSLVYRMNTEAFF.

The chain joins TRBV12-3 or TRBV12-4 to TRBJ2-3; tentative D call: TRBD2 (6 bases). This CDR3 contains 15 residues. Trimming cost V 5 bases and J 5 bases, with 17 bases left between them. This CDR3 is CASSDRGGSIDTQYF. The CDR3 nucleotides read TGTGCCAGCAGTGACCGAGGAGGGAGTATAGATACGCAGTATTTT.

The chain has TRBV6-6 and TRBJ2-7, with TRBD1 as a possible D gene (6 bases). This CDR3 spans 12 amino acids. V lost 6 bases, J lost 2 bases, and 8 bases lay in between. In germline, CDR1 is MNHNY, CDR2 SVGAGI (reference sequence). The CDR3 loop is CASRDRPYEQYF. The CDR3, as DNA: TGTGCCAGCAGGGACAGACCCTACGAGCAGTACTTC.

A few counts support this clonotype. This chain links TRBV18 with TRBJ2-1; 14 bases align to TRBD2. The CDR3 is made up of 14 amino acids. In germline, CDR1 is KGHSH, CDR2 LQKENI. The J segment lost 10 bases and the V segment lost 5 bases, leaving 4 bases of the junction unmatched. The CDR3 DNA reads TGTGCCAGCTCATCGGGACTAGCGGGAGTAGAGCAGTTCTTC. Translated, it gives CASSSGLAGVEQFF.

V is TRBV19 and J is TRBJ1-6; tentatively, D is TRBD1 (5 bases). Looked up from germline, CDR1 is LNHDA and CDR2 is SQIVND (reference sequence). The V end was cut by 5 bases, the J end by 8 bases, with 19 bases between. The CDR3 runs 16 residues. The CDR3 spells CASSGAPLVGDSPLHF. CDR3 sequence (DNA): TGTGCCAGTAGTGGAGCACCCCTAGTGGGGGATTCACCCCTCCACTTT. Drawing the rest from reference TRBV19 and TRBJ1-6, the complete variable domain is DGGITQSPKYLFRKEGQNVTLSCEQNLNHDAMYWYRQDPGQGLRLIYYSQIVNDFQKGDIAEGYSVSREKKESFPLTVTSAQKNPTAFYLCASSGAPLVGDSPLHFGNGTRLTVT.

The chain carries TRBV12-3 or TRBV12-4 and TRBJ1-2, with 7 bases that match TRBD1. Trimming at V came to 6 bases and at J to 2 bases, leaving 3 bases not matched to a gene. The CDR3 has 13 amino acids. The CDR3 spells CASSMDRNYGYTF. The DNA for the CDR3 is TGTGCCAGCAGCATGGACAGGAACTATGGCTACACCTTC.